These 5 T cell receptor beta chains were all obtained from the same sample, sequenced in a study of T cell responses to AZD1222 COVID-19 vaccine. Libraries were prepared by immunoSEQ multiplex PCR; TCRdb keeps only in-frame clonotypes and omits some of them. In the table there are around 100,000 clones, about 90% of which are singletons. The sample in question was peripheral blood, obtained on day 0 of MenACWY control vaccination. Receptor source: an adult in good health.

V usage is TRBV30 and J usage is TRBJ2-1, with D unclear. The germline V gene encodes CDR1 GTSNPN and CDR2 SVGIG (reference sequence). Trimming stripped 3 bases from V and 7 bases from J, with 10 bases between. This CDR3 comprises 12 residues. This CDR3 reads CAWSPPLNEQFF. Here the CDR3 DNA reads TGTGCCTGGAGCCCCCCCCTTAATGAGCAGTTCTTC.

This clone was seen only once. CDR3 in DNA: TGTGCCAGCAGCGTAGTAGCGGGGGGTCACAATGAGCAGTTCTTC. Amino acid sequence: CASSVVAGGHNEQFF. J is TRBJ2-1 and V is TRBV9, with TRBD2 identical over 10 bases. The trim removed 0 bases at V and 5 bases at J, leaving 2 bases unmatched. The germline V gene has CDR1 SGDLS and CDR2 YYNGEE. The CDR3 has 15 residues.

This clone was counted a single time. The chain uses TRBV19 and TRBJ1-1; D remains ambiguous. V lost 2 bases and J lost 3, with 7 bases in between. The germline CDR1 and CDR2 sequences are LNHDA and SQIVND (reference sequence). This CDR3 contains 13 residues. The DNA of the CDR3 is TGTGCCAGTAGTATACAGGCGGACACTGAAGCTTTCTTT. Translation gives CASSIQADTEAFF.

CDR3 residues: CATSESGNYGYTF. The CDR3 region has the DNA TGTGCCACCAGTGAATCAGGGAACTATGGCTACACCTTC. The chain carries TRBV24-1 and TRBJ1-2; a possible D gene is TRBD1 (5 bases). The ends were cut back, 4 bases at V and 2 bases at J, with 7 bases in the middle. The CDR3 runs to 13 residues. Germline V gene sequence: CDR1 KGHDR, CDR2 SFDVKD.

This chain joins TRBV29-1 and TRBJ1-5; 8 nucleotides line up with TRBD1. Germline CDR1 is SQVTM and CDR2 is ANQGSEA. This CDR3 has 14 amino acids. V lost 6 bases to trimming and J lost 7 bases; unmatched junction nucleotides: 11. For the CDR3, the DNA is TGCAGCGTAGCCCCCGGACAGGGACGGCAGCCCCAGCATTTT. As protein: CSVAPGQGRQPQHF.